Listed here are 19 T cell receptor beta chains from one sample, sequenced in a study of blood T cells in healthy people across ages. Together with a sample-barcoded 5' primer, a J-beta primer mix was included in a second PCR lasting roughly 7 to 11 cycles. TCRdb re-derived calls from the 5' RACE reads in MiXCR, one entry per CDR3 protein. The profile shows about 900,000 distinct CDR3 sequences, 55% to 65% of them singletons. The specimen sequenced was blood. All receptors derive from a young man in good health.

The chain employs TRBV5-1 and TRBJ2-1; TRBD2 agrees at 7 bases. CDR1 and CDR2 (germline): SGHRS, YFSETQ. J gave up 9 bases and V 1 base, and 13 bases lay outside the gene matches. The CDR3 sequence is 16 residues long. CDR3 nucleotide sequence: TGCGCCAGCAGCTTGCGGGGAGGGCGTGGGACGACTGAGCAGTTCTTC. Its translation is CASSLRGGRGTTEQFF.

The rearrangement uses TRBV7-3 and TRBJ1-6, with a possible D match to TRBD1 (6 bases). V was shortened by 5 bases and J by 7 bases, with 18 bases between the two germline ends. Germline V gene lookup returns CDR1 SGHTA and CDR2 FQGTGA. The CDR3 is 16 residues long. The CDR3 sequence: CASSAGSTGGNSPLHF. The CDR3 DNA follows: TGTGCCAGCAGCGCCGGATCGACAGGCGGAAATTCACCCCTCCACTTT. Full variable domain (rest looked up from reference TRBV7-3 and TRBJ1-6): GAGVSQTPSNKVTEKGKYVELRCDPISGHTALYWYRQSLGQGPEFLIYFQGTGAADDSGLPNDRFFAVRPEGSVSTLKIQRTERGDSAVYLCASSAGSTGGNSPLHFGNGTRLTVT.

This clonotype counts as medium-sized (0.01 to 0.1%). The V call is TRBV30, the J call TRBJ1-4, with D possibly being TRBD1 (5 bases). The CDR3 contains 11 residues. V was pared by 3 bases and J by 6 bases, with 5 bases between. The germline V gene encodes CDR1 GTSNPN and CDR2 SVGIG (reference sequence). Here the CDR3 reads CAWRTDEKLFF. The CDR3, as DNA: TGTGCCTGGAGGACAGATGAAAAACTGTTTTTT. The whole variable domain, remainder taken from reference TRBV30 and TRBJ1-4, is SQTIHQWPATLVQPVGSPLSLECTVEGTSNPNLYWYRQAAGRGLQLLFYSVGIGQISSEVPQNLSASRPQDRQFILSSKKLLLSDSGFYLCAWRTDEKLFFGSGTQLSVL.

The chain uses TRBV11-2 and TRBJ2-5, with TRBD2 matching 11 bases. The J call may be wrong; the DNA end is better matched by TRBJ2-7. CDR3 length: 16 amino acids. Germline-derived CDR1 and CDR2 are SGHAT and FQNNGV. CDR3 coding DNA: TGTGCCAGCAGCTTTAGCGGGGGGGCCCCTCTCGACGAGCAGTACTTC. Amino acids: CASSFSGGAPLDEQYF.

The chain is built from TRBV20-1 and TRBJ2-3; 8 bases are a match to TRBD2. There are 12 residues in the CDR3. Germline values: CDR1 DFQATT, CDR2 SNEGSKA (reference sequence). In DNA, the CDR3 is TGCAGGATAGCGGGGAACACAGATACGCAGTATTTT. Protein product: CRIAGNTDTQYF.

The rearrangement links TRBV20-1 to TRBJ2-7; D remains unclear. The CDR3 is 12 residues long. Germline V gene sequence: CDR1 DFQATT, CDR2 SNEGSKA (reference sequence). Trimming stripped 7 bases from V and 2 bases from J, with 12 bases between. Here the CDR3 reads CSGYGWAYEQYF. As DNA, the CDR3 is TGCAGTGGATATGGGTGGGCCTACGAGCAGTACTTC.

In this sample, this clonotype turned up once. The chain links TRBV9 to TRBJ2-7; 8 positions match TRBD1. Germline V gene data show CDR1 as SGDLS and CDR2 as YYNGEE. The CDR3 loop spans 14 amino acids. V dropped 4 bases and J dropped 5; count of bases not matched to a gene: 8. CDR3 region: CASSTQGAGHEQYF. The CDR3 nucleotides are TGTGCCAGCAGCACTCAGGGGGCGGGTCACGAGCAGTACTTC.

The V and J genes are TRBV28 and TRBJ1-2; maybe TRBD1 (6 bases). Germline V gene sequence: CDR1 MDHEN, CDR2 SYDVKM. V was trimmed by 5 bases and J by 6 bases, leaving 19 bases between them. The CDR3 sequence is 15 residues long. DNA for the CDR3: TGTGCCAGCAGTCCGGAGGTTAGGGGGACGGATGGCTACACCTTC. Encoded protein: CASSPEVRGTDGYTF.

V and J are TRBV28 and TRBJ2-1; 13 bases match TRBD2. This CDR3 spans 17 amino acids. V lost 4 bases, J lost 1 base, and 4 bases stayed unmatched. Germline loops: CDR1 MDHEN, CDR2 SYDVKM. For the CDR3, the DNA is TGTGCCAGCAGTTCGACTAGCGGGGGGTGGTCCTACAATGAGCAGTTCTTC. Residues: CASSSTSGGWSYNEQFF.

The chain couples TRBV7-9 to TRBJ1-5; TRBD1 might be the D (6 bases). V lost 5 bases and J 4 bases, leaving 12 bases between the germline ends. This CDR3 contains 14 residues. Germline V gives CDR1 SEHNR, CDR2 FQNEAQ (reference sequence). As DNA, the CDR3 is TGTGCCAGCAGCCGAGGGGGACCAAATCAGCCCCAGCATTTT. Its protein product is CASSRGGPNQPQHF. Full variable domain (remainder filled in from reference TRBV7-9 and TRBJ1-5): DTGVSQNPRHKITKRGQNVTFRCDPISEHNRLYWYRQTLGQGPEFLTYFQNEAQLEKSRLLSDRFSAERPKGSFSTLEIQRTEQGDSAMYLCASSRGGPNQPQHFGDGTRLSIL.

The chain uses TRBV20-1 and TRBJ2-7, with 8 bases aligning to TRBD2. The J call may be wrong; the DNA end is better matched by TRBJ2-5. Germline V CDR1 and CDR2: DFQATT, SNEGSKA (reference sequence). The CDR3 is made up of 16 amino acids. CDR3 in DNA: TGCAGTGCTTCCGGGAGGGCGGGGGCCCTCCGGGAGACCCAGTACTTC. Its translation is CSASGRAGALRETQYF.

This clonotype has a handful of counts. The chain joins TRBV29-1 to TRBJ1-2; D gene unclear. Per germline, CDR1 SQVTM and CDR2 ANQGSEA. The germline V and J ends were trimmed by 5 bases and 1 base, with 11 bases remaining between them. This CDR3 region has 13 residues. Here the CDR3 DNA reads TGCAGCGTTTCGAGGGCTTTTAACTATGGCTACACCTTC. The encoded protein is CSVSRAFNYGYTF.

This clonotype has a handful of counts. The CDR3 sequence is CASSQELGRGTSTDTQYF. The CDR3 nucleotides are TGCGCCAGCAGCCAAGAGTTGGGCCGGGGTACCAGCACAGATACGCAGTATTTT. The chain recombines TRBV4-3 with TRBJ2-3; a possible D gene is TRBD2 (5 bases). The germline V gene encodes CDR1 LGHNA and CDR2 YSLEER. CDR3 length: 18 residues. V was cut by 0 bases and J by 0 bases, with 16 bases left in between.

The chain combines TRBV7-3 with TRBJ2-4; no clear D. The J call may be wrong; the DNA end is better matched by TRBJ2-7. From germline, CDR1 is SGHTA and CDR2 FQGTGA. The CDR3 length is 11 residues. The CDR3 DNA reads TGTGCCAGCAGCCGCCATCACGAGCAGTACTTC. The encoded protein is CASSRHHEQYF.

In DNA, the CDR3 is TGCAGTGCTAGGGGGCCCCGGGCTAGCGGGGCCGACAATGAGCAGTTCTTC. It yields the protein CSARGPRASGADNEQFF. V usage is TRBV20-1 and J usage is TRBJ2-1, with TRBD2 matching 9 bases. The V segment lost 3 bases and the J segment 5 bases; nucleotides outside the gene matches: 14. Germline assignment: CDR1 DFQATT and CDR2 SNEGSKA (reference sequence). The CDR3 length is 17 residues.

Points on this clonotype: At one of its ends the junction is not consistent with the germline gene, which may arise from a read error. The CDR3, as DNA: TGTGCCTGCAGCCAAGACCTCCCCTACGAGCAGTACTTC. Translated, it gives CACSQDLPYEQYF. V is TRBV14 and J is TRBJ2-7; D not certain. Germline V gives CDR1 SGHDN, CDR2 FVKESK. The CDR3 covers 13 residues.

This clonotype was found a few times. This rearrangement joins TRBV7-2 to TRBJ2-4, with 16 bases that match TRBD2. The germline CDR1 and CDR2 sequences are SGHTA and FQGNSA. The J segment lost 9 bases and the V segment lost 4 bases, leaving 6 bases of the junction unmatched. The length of the CDR3 is 16 residues. DNA of the CDR3: TGTGCCAGCAGCTCGGGACTAGCGGGGGGGCGCGGCATTCAGTACTTC. Translating it yields CASSSGLAGGRGIQYF.

The chain has TRBV6-5 and TRBJ2-5; no clear D. Germline values: CDR1 MNHEY, CDR2 SVGAGI. The CDR3 spans 13 residues. Trimming stripped 7 bases from V and 3 bases from J, with 12 bases between. CDR3 in DNA: TGTGCCAGCACCAATACAGAGAAAGAGACCCAGTACTTC. This codes for CASTNTEKETQYF.

The genes are TRBV12-3 or TRBV12-4 and TRBJ1-2; D not certain. V was trimmed by 3 bases and J by 4 bases, leaving 12 bases between them. The CDR3 has 14 amino acids. This chain's CDR3 is CASSFRASRYGYTF. The DNA for the CDR3 is TGTGCCAGCAGTTTCCGGGCGAGTCGCTATGGCTACACCTTC.